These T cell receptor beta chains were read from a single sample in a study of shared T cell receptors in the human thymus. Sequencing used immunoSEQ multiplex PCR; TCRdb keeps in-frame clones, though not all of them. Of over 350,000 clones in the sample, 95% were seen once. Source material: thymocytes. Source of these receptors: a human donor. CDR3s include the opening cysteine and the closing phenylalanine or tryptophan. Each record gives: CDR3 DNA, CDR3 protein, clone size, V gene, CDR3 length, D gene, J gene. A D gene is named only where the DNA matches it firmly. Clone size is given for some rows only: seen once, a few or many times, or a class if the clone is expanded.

cdr3_nt: TGCGCCAGCAGCCCCTGGACAGAATATGGCTACACCTTC
cdr3_aa: CASSPWTEYGYTF
clone_size: NA
v_call: TRBV4-3
cdr3_length: 13
d_call: NA
j_call: TRBJ1-2

cdr3_nt: TGTGCCAGCAGACTGAGGGTTTCCGGGGCCAACGTCCTGACTTTC
cdr3_aa: CASRLRVSGANVLTF
clone_size: NA
v_call: TRBV28
cdr3_length: 15
d_call: NA
j_call: TRBJ2-6

cdr3_nt: TGTGCCAGCAGTGATGGTTCCCGGGACTACGAGCAGTACTTC
cdr3_aa: CASSDGSRDYEQYF
clone_size: NA
v_call: TRBV6-1
cdr3_length: 14
d_call: NA
j_call: TRBJ2-7

cdr3_nt: TGTGCCAGCTCACCGGTTTTCAGAGGACAGAAACGGTCCGAGCAGTACTTC
cdr3_aa: CASSPVFRGQKRSEQYF
clone_size: NA
v_call: TRBV18
cdr3_length: 17
d_call: NA
j_call: TRBJ2-7

cdr3_nt: TGTGCCAGCAGTGAGGGGTTCGGAGCGGTGGTAGAGACCCAGTACTTC
cdr3_aa: CASSEGFGAVVETQYF
clone_size: NA
v_call: TRBV2
cdr3_length: 16
d_call: NA
j_call: TRBJ2-5

cdr3_nt: TGTGCCAGCAGTTTAAGGGGTTACGAGCAGTACTTC
cdr3_aa: CASSLRGYEQYF
clone_size: NA
v_call: TRBV28
cdr3_length: 12
d_call: NA
j_call: TRBJ2-7

cdr3_nt: TGTGCCAGCAGTTTATTATTCCAAATCCCCAACTCACCCCTCCACTTT
cdr3_aa: CASSLLFQIPNSPLHF
clone_size: NA
v_call: TRBV28
cdr3_length: 16
d_call: NA
j_call: TRBJ1-6

cdr3_nt: TGTGCCAGCAGCGGACCGGGAGCCGCCGATGAGCAGTTCTTC
cdr3_aa: CASSGPGAADEQFF
clone_size: NA
v_call: TRBV7-8
cdr3_length: 14
d_call: NA
j_call: TRBJ2-1

cdr3_nt: TGTGCCACCAGCAGGCTCCGGGAGCTTGCGCAGTACTTC
cdr3_aa: CATSRLRELAQYF
clone_size: NA
v_call: TRBV15
cdr3_length: 13
d_call: NA
j_call: TRBJ2-7

cdr3_nt: TGTGCCAGCAGGCCCCCGGGTAATTTGGCGCATGAGCAGTTCTTC
cdr3_aa: CASRPPGNLAHEQFF
clone_size: NA
v_call: TRBV28
cdr3_length: 15
d_call: NA
j_call: TRBJ2-1

cdr3_nt: TGTGCCAGCAGCTTGGGAACACTTAGCGGGAGCACAGATACGCAGTATTTT
cdr3_aa: CASSLGTLSGSTDTQYF
clone_size: NA
v_call: TRBV5-6
cdr3_length: 17
d_call: TRBD2
j_call: TRBJ2-3

cdr3_nt: TGTGCCACCAGGGACGGGTATGAAGCTTTCTTT
cdr3_aa: CATRDGYEAFF
clone_size: NA
v_call: TRBV27
cdr3_length: 11
d_call: NA
j_call: TRBJ1-1

cdr3_nt: TGCGCCAGCAGCCATTGGAGGGGTAGAGAGACCCAGTACTTC
cdr3_aa: CASSHWRGRETQYF
clone_size: NA
v_call: TRBV4-3
cdr3_length: 14
d_call: NA
j_call: TRBJ2-5

cdr3_nt: TGCGCCAGCAGTCGGGGACTAGCGGGAGTCACCGGGGAGCTGTTTTTT
cdr3_aa: CASSRGLAGVTGELFF
clone_size: once
v_call: TRBV4-3
cdr3_length: 16
d_call: TRBD2
j_call: TRBJ2-2

cdr3_nt: TGTGCCAGCAGCTCTAGGGGCAGCACAGATACGCAGTATTTT
cdr3_aa: CASSSRGSTDTQYF
clone_size: NA
v_call: TRBV5-6
cdr3_length: 14
d_call: NA
j_call: TRBJ2-3

cdr3_nt: TGTGCCAGTAGTAACCGGGAGCCCCCCTACGAGCAGTACTTC
cdr3_aa: CASSNREPPYEQYF
clone_size: NA
v_call: TRBV19
cdr3_length: 14
d_call: NA
j_call: TRBJ2-7

cdr3_nt: TGTGCCAGCAGTGACCCTCGCCGGGACAGGGGAAACACCATATATTTT
cdr3_aa: CASSDPRRDRGNTIYF
clone_size: NA
v_call: TRBV25-1
cdr3_length: 16
d_call: TRBD1
j_call: TRBJ1-3

cdr3_nt: TGTGCCAGCAGCCCTACCGCGGATAGCAATCAGCCCCAGCATTTT
cdr3_aa: CASSPTADSNQPQHF
clone_size: NA
v_call: TRBV28
cdr3_length: 15
d_call: NA
j_call: TRBJ1-5

cdr3_nt: TGTGCCAGTAGTGGAACTAGCGGGAGGCCAGATACGCAGTATTTT
cdr3_aa: CASSGTSGRPDTQYF
clone_size: NA
v_call: TRBV19
cdr3_length: 15
d_call: TRBD2
j_call: TRBJ2-3

cdr3_nt: TGTGCCAGCTCACCAGGACTAGCGGGAGGGCCCGGATACGAGCAGTACTTC
cdr3_aa: CASSPGLAGGPGYEQYF
clone_size: NA
v_call: TRBV18
cdr3_length: 17
d_call: TRBD2
j_call: TRBJ2-7

cdr3_nt: TGTGCCAGCAGCTTGGACCCTAAGGCATCACCCCTCCACTTT
cdr3_aa: CASSLDPKASPLHF
clone_size: once
v_call: TRBV7-2
cdr3_length: 14
d_call: NA
j_call: TRBJ1-6

cdr3_nt: TGTGCCAGCAGCTTAGGGGGGTCCATCTCCTACAATGAGCAGTTCTTC
cdr3_aa: CASSLGGSISYNEQFF
clone_size: NA
v_call: TRBV7-9
cdr3_length: 16
d_call: NA
j_call: TRBJ2-1

cdr3_nt: TGCGCCAGCAGCTTAGAGGACAGGGAATCCTACGAGCAGTACTTC
cdr3_aa: CASSLEDRESYEQYF
clone_size: NA
v_call: TRBV5-1
cdr3_length: 15
d_call: TRBD1
j_call: TRBJ2-7

cdr3_nt: TGCGCCAGCAGCTCCCTCCGACAGGGGACTAACTATGGCTACACCTTC
cdr3_aa: CASSSLRQGTNYGYTF
clone_size: NA
v_call: TRBV5-1
cdr3_length: 16
d_call: TRBD1
j_call: TRBJ1-2

cdr3_nt: TGTGCCACCAGCAGACTAGCATACGAGTATGAGGATGAGCAGTTCTTC
cdr3_aa: CATSRLAYEYEDEQFF
clone_size: NA
v_call: TRBV15
cdr3_length: 16
d_call: NA
j_call: TRBJ2-1

cdr3_nt: TGTGCCAGCTCCACCAGGGCTAGCGGGAGGATGGACACAGATACGCAGTATTTT
cdr3_aa: CASSTRASGRMDTDTQYF
clone_size: NA
v_call: TRBV18
cdr3_length: 18
d_call: TRBD2
j_call: TRBJ2-3

cdr3_nt: TGTGCCAGCAGTTTTGGGGACTGGAACTATGGCTACACCTTC
cdr3_aa: CASSFGDWNYGYTF
clone_size: NA
v_call: TRBV28
cdr3_length: 14
d_call: NA
j_call: TRBJ1-2

cdr3_nt: TGCGCCAGCAGGGGAGGAGGAGGGCCGTACAATGAGCAGTTCTTC
cdr3_aa: CASRGGGGPYNEQFF
clone_size: NA
v_call: TRBV4-1
cdr3_length: 15
d_call: NA
j_call: TRBJ2-1

cdr3_nt: TGTGCCAGCAGTTTAGGGCAGGGAGGCTATGGCTACACCTTC
cdr3_aa: CASSLGQGGYGYTF
clone_size: NA
v_call: TRBV28
cdr3_length: 14
d_call: NA
j_call: TRBJ1-2